These 23 T cell receptor beta chains were all obtained from the same sample, sequenced in a study of PD-1 blockade in classical Hodgkin lymphoma. The method was immunoSEQ multiplex PCR; TCRdb's version includes in-frame clones alone and lacks a portion of them. The sample consists of tens of thousands of clones, 74% of them appearing once. Each of the patients experienced relapse following autologous stem cell transplantation, and their brentuximab vedotin exposure differed. The specimen comprised peripheral blood mononuclear cells (PBMCs), sampled at baseline. The receptors originated from a human donor with classical Hodgkin lymphoma.

J is TRBJ2-5 and V is TRBV7-9; perhaps TRBD2 as D (5 bases). The CDR3 sequence is 14 residues long. V gave up 0 bases and J gave up 5 bases, with 10 bases separating them. The germline V gene encodes CDR1 SEHNR and CDR2 FQNEAQ (reference sequence). CDR3 loop: CASSLALGGETQYF. Written as DNA, the CDR3 is TGTGCCAGCAGCTTAGCTCTAGGAGGCGAGACCCAGTACTTC.

This clone was seen a handful of times. The rearrangement joins TRBV5-8 to TRBJ2-1; a possible D gene is TRBD1 (6 bases). Germline CDR1 SGHTS, CDR2 YDEGEE. Trimming left V 5 bases short and J 4 bases short, with 16 bases between. The CDR3 has 15 residues. The DNA for the CDR3 is TGTGCCAGCAGTTACGGGACAACCGTGTACAATGAGCAGTTCTTC. Its translation: CASSYGTTVYNEQFF.

In DNA, the CDR3 is TGCGCCAGCAGTGTGACCGGGACCGTAGCAAATACGCAGTATTTT. It translates to CASSVTGTVANTQYF. This chain uses TRBV10-2 with TRBJ2-3, with D tentatively TRBD1 or TRBD2 (5 bases each). CDR3 size: 15 residues. Germline assignment: CDR1 WSHSY and CDR2 SAAADI. V was clipped by 4 bases and J by 7 bases, with 18 bases between them.

The chain carries TRBV9 and TRBJ1-2; D is unresolved. Trimming removed 0 bases from V and 6 bases from J, with 9 bases in between. The CDR3 consists of 13 residues. Germline CDR1 is SGDLS and CDR2 is YYNGEE. CDR3 nucleotides: TGTGCCAGCAGCGTAGAAGGGTTCGATGGCTACACCTTC. Translation: CASSVEGFDGYTF.

This clone showed up just once. The gene calls are TRBV9 and TRBJ2-1; D may be TRBD1 (5 bases). V lost 1 base and J 5 bases, leaving 10 bases between the germline ends. Germline lookup yields CDR1 SGDLS and CDR2 YYNGEE. The CDR3 is made up of 14 amino acids. The CDR3 protein is CASSVRQSHNEQFF. The DNA for the CDR3 is TGTGCCAGCAGCGTAAGACAGTCTCACAATGAGCAGTTCTTC.

J is TRBJ1-1 and V is TRBV27; 8 bases agree with TRBD1. There are 17 residues in the CDR3. Germline V CDR1 and CDR2: MNHEY, SMNVEV (reference sequence). Germline trimming cut 6 bases from V and 0 bases from J; bases unmatched to any gene: 12. CDR3 sequence: CASRPRQGRLLNTEAFF. The CDR3 DNA follows: TGTGCCAGCAGGCCTCGACAGGGGCGACTTTTGAACACTGAAGCTTTCTTT.

This chain links TRBV25-1 with TRBJ2-5; 10 bases map to TRBD2. CDR1 and CDR2 from the germline V gene are MGHDK and SYGVNS. The CDR3 spans 15 residues. With V trimmed by 2 bases and J by 8 bases, 8 bases remained unmatched. In DNA, the CDR3 is TGTGCCAGCAGTGAAGGTAGCGGGGGGCGGGATACCCAGTACTTC. It codes for CASSEGSGGRDTQYF.

Only one count was recorded for this clone. V and J are TRBV29-1 and TRBJ2-3, with D possibly TRBD1 on 6 matching bases. Trimming stripped 3 bases from V and 4 bases from J, with 17 bases between. This CDR3 is built from 15 residues. Germline V gene sequence: CDR1 SQVTM, CDR2 ANQGSEA. The CDR3: CSVEKRQGMPDTQYF. The CDR3 DNA sequence: TGCAGCGTTGAGAAGCGGCAGGGGATGCCAGATACGCAGTATTTT.

The gene calls are TRBV5-1 and TRBJ2-1, with D perhaps matching TRBD1 or TRBD2 (5 bases each). This CDR3 is 12 amino acids long. CDR1 and CDR2 from the germline V gene are SGHRS and YFSETQ. The V gene lost 4 bases and the J gene lost 9 bases, with 11 bases spanning the gap. The CDR3 loop is CASSPRGAEQFF. The CDR3 DNA reads TGCGCCAGCAGCCCTAGAGGGGCTGAGCAGTTCTTC.

This clone was counted a few times. The rearrangement joins TRBV4-3 to TRBJ2-7; TRBD2 might be the D (5 bases). Germline assignment: CDR1 LGHNA and CDR2 YSLEER. V lost 4 bases and J 3 bases, leaving 16 bases between the germline ends. This CDR3 contains 15 residues. CDR3 amino acids: CASSPGVWGNYEQYF. CDR3 DNA: TGCGCCAGCAGCCCCGGGGTGTGGGGTAACTACGAGCAGTACTTC.

The sample holds a few counts of this clone. The chain recombines TRBV5-4 with TRBJ2-3, with 7 bases that match TRBD1. Germline CDR1 and CDR2: SGHNT and YYREEE (reference sequence). There are 16 residues in the CDR3. After removal of 3 bases from V and 1 base from J, the junction contained 8 bases not matched to a gene. The DNA for the CDR3 is TGTGCCAGCAGCTCCATCACCGGACAGGGCACAGATACGCAGTATTTT. Protein product: CASSSITGQGTDTQYF.

This clone was observed a few times. V gene TRBV19 combines with J gene TRBJ1-5, with 9 bases lining up with TRBD1. The CDR3 is 15 amino acids. After removal of 7 bases from V and 6 bases from J, the junction contained 10 bases not matched to a gene. Germline CDR1 reads LNHDA; CDR2 reads SQIVND (reference sequence). Here the CDR3 reads CASTLDRGRSQPQHF. DNA for the CDR3: TGTGCCAGTACCCTGGACAGGGGCCGTTCTCAGCCCCAGCATTTT.

CDR3: CASSALGQGRFNYGYTF. As DNA, the CDR3 is TGTGCCAGCAGCGCATTAGGACAGGGCCGCTTTAACTATGGCTACACCTTC. The genes are TRBV9 and TRBJ1-2; 8 nucleotides agree with TRBD1. Germline lookup yields CDR1 SGDLS and CDR2 YYNGEE. The V segment lost 3 bases and the J segment 1 base; nucleotides outside the gene matches: 11. CDR3 length: 17 amino acids.

The chain has TRBV27 and TRBJ2-7; 7 bases are shared with TRBD1. The CDR3 runs 16 residues. The V and J ends lost 2 bases and 1 base, in that order; junction bases with no gene match: 8. Per germline, CDR1 MNHEY and CDR2 SMNVEV (reference sequence). The CDR3 DNA reads as TGTGCCAGCAGTTTAATCGCTGGACAGGTATCCTACGAGCAGTACTTC. As protein: CASSLIAGQVSYEQYF.

The V and J genes are TRBV5-1 and TRBJ2-5, with 7 positions matching TRBD1. The V gene's germline CDR1 is SGHRS and CDR2 YFSETQ. The CDR3 has 18 residues. V lost 6 bases, J lost 3 bases, and 20 bases stayed unmatched. The CDR3 sequence: CASTTTILTGESKETQYF. The CDR3 region has the DNA TGCGCCAGCACGACAACCATATTAACAGGGGAGAGTAAAGAGACCCAGTACTTC.

The chain joins TRBV25-1 to TRBJ2-1, with D maybe TRBD1 (6 bases). Germline V lookup: CDR1 MGHDK, CDR2 SYGVNS. This CDR3 is built from 14 residues. V lost 2 bases and J 8 bases, leaving 13 bases between the germline ends. The CDR3 DNA reads as TGTGCCAGCAGTGAACAGGGGTTCTTCGATGAGCAGTTCTTC. Translating it yields CASSEQGFFDEQFF. Full variable domain (remainder filled in from reference TRBV25-1 and TRBJ2-1): EADIYQTPRYLVIGTGKKITLECSQTMGHDKMYWYQQDPGMELHLIHYSYGVNSTEKGDLSSESTVSRIRTEHFPLTLESARPSHTSQYLCASSEQGFFDEQFFGPGTRLTVL.

The chain joins TRBV6-1 to TRBJ2-5; 11 nucleotides align to TRBD2. Gene TRBJ2-7 matches the end of the DNA better, so the J call may be wrong. CDR3 length: 14 residues. Per the germline V gene, CDR1 is MNHNS and CDR2 is SASEGT. The CDR3 sequence is CASTTSGGVYEQYF. The CDR3 nucleotides read TGTGCCAGCACCACTAGCGGGGGCGTCTACGAGCAGTACTTC.

The chain combines TRBV5-6 with TRBJ2-7, with D maybe TRBD1 (6 bases). There are 15 residues in the CDR3. Germline CDR1 SGHDT, CDR2 YYEEEE. V was clipped by 1 base and J by 2 bases, with 13 bases between them. The CDR3 protein is CASSLLNSGAYEQYF. The DNA for the CDR3 is TGTGCCAGCAGCTTGCTCAATTCAGGGGCCTACGAGCAGTACTTC.

This clone occurred a few times. The rearrangement links TRBV28 to TRBJ1-1, with TRBD1 matching 11 bases. The CDR3 loop spans 13 amino acids. Trimming cost V 6 bases and J 4 bases; bases outside gene matches: 1. Germline V gene sequence: CDR1 MDHEN, CDR2 SYDVKM. As DNA, the CDR3 is TGTGCCAGCAGAGGGACAGGGGGCACTGAAGCTTTCTTT. Amino acid sequence: CASRGTGGTEAFF. Full variable domain (outside the CDR3, taken from reference TRBV28 and TRBJ1-1): DVKVTQSSRYLVKRTGEKVFLECVQDMDHENMFWYRQDPGLGLRLIYFSYDVKMKEKGDIPEGYSVSREKKERFSLILESASTNQTSMYLCASRGTGGTEAFFGQGTRLTVV.

This chain joins TRBV19 and TRBJ1-2, with D possibly TRBD1 on 6 matching bases. V dropped 6 bases and J dropped 6 bases, with 20 bases sitting between them. Germline CDR1 is LNHDA and CDR2 is SQIVND (reference sequence). The CDR3 covers 15 residues. CDR3 nucleotides: TGTGCCAGTAGCTCTCAAACAGGGAGATCGGATGGCTACACCTTC. It codes for CASSSQTGRSDGYTF.

J is TRBJ2-7 and V is TRBV19; the D gene is possibly TRBD1 (6 bases). Germline V lookup: CDR1 LNHDA, CDR2 SQIVND (reference sequence). Trimming took 4 bases from V and 7 from J, leaving 14 bases between them. The CDR3 totals 13 residues. CDR3 amino acids: CASSTVQGGEQYF. CDR3 DNA: TGTGCCAGTAGTACCGTACAGGGCGGAGAGCAGTACTTC.

The chain combines TRBV10-3 with TRBJ1-1; 11 bases line up with TRBD1. V was clipped by 6 bases and J by 2 bases; unmatched bases: 5. Germline V gives CDR1 ENHRY, CDR2 SYGVKD. This CDR3 region has 15 residues. CDR3 residues: CAIRGTGGLNTEAFF. CDR3 in DNA: TGTGCCATCAGGGGGACAGGGGGGCTAAACACTGAAGCTTTCTTT.

The rearrangement links TRBV6-5 to TRBJ2-1; D is perhaps TRBD2 (6 bases). The CDR3 length is 14 residues. CDR1 MNHEY and CDR2 SVGAGI come from the germline V gene. V was cut by 5 bases and J by 9 bases, with 17 bases left in between. The CDR3 DNA follows: TGTGCCAGCAGTCCCTTGGGCGGGACGGGTGAGCAGTTCTTC. Amino acids: CASSPLGGTGEQFF.